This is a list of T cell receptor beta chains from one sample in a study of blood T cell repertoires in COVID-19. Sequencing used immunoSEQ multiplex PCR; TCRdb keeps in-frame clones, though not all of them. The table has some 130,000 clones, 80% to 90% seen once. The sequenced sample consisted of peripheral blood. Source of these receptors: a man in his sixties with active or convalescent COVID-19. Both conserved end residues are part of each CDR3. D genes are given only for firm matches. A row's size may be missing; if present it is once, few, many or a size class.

CDR3 protein: CASIGQGAEQYF
CDR3 DNA: TGCGCCAGCATAGGACAGGGAGCCGAGCAGTACTTC
J gene: TRBJ2-7
D gene: TRBD1
clone size: .
V gene: TRBV5-1

CDR3 protein: CASSFTGSNYGYTF
CDR3 DNA: TGTGCCAGCAGCTTTACCGGGAGCAACTATGGCTACACCTTC
J gene: TRBJ1-2
D gene: .
clone size: .
V gene: TRBV5-6

CDR3 protein: CASSLYGLNEKLFF
CDR3 DNA: TGCGCCAGCAGCTTGTATGGACTCAATGAAAAACTGTTTTTT
J gene: TRBJ1-4
D gene: .
clone size: .
V gene: TRBV5-1

CDR3 protein: CASSFRATGELFF
CDR3 DNA: TGTGCCAGCAGCTTCAGGGCAACGGGGGAGCTGTTTTTT
J gene: TRBJ2-2
D gene: .
clone size: .
V gene: TRBV7-3

CDR3 protein: CASSPGGSGANVLTF
CDR3 DNA: TGTGCCAGCAGTCCCGGGGGCTCTGGGGCCAACGTCCTGACTTTC
J gene: TRBJ2-6
D gene: .
clone size: .
V gene: TRBV6-5

CDR3 protein: CASSPGQASTDTQYF
CDR3 DNA: TGCGCCAGCAGCCCGGGACAGGCTTCCACAGATACGCAGTATTTT
J gene: TRBJ2-3
D gene: TRBD1
clone size: .
V gene: TRBV5-1

CDR3 protein: CASSQGISSYNSPLHF
CDR3 DNA: TGTGCCAGCAGCCAAGGAATCAGCTCCTATAATTCACCCCTCCACTTT
J gene: TRBJ1-6
D gene: .
clone size: .
V gene: TRBV3-1/TRBV3-2

CDR3 protein: CSVGQGAGNTIYF
CDR3 DNA: TGCAGCGTCGGACAGGGGGCTGGAAACACCATATATTTT
J gene: TRBJ1-3
D gene: TRBD1
clone size: .
V gene: TRBV29-1

CDR3 protein: CASSQDHRAKTQYF
CDR3 DNA: TGTGCCAGCAGCCAAGATCACAGAGCAAAGACCCAGTACTTC
J gene: TRBJ2-5
D gene: .
clone size: .
V gene: TRBV3-1/TRBV3-2

CDR3 protein: CASSGGQENTEAFF
CDR3 DNA: TGTGCCAGCAGCGGGGGACAGGAGAACACTGAAGCTTTCTTT
J gene: TRBJ1-1
D gene: TRBD1
clone size: .
V gene: TRBV9

CDR3 protein: CASKVQGYSYGYTF
CDR3 DNA: TGTGCCAGCAAAGTTCAGGGTTATAGCTATGGCTACACCTTC
J gene: TRBJ1-2
D gene: .
clone size: .
V gene: TRBV27

CDR3 protein: CASSEALGTVNTEAFF
CDR3 DNA: TGTGCCAGCAGTGAAGCCCTGGGGACAGTGAACACTGAAGCTTTCTTT
J gene: TRBJ1-1
D gene: TRBD1
clone size: .
V gene: TRBV6-1

CDR3 protein: CASSPWGSADTQYF
CDR3 DNA: TGTGCCAGCAGCCCGTGGGGCTCCGCAGATACGCAGTATTTT
J gene: TRBJ2-3
D gene: .
clone size: .
V gene: TRBV5-5

CDR3 protein: CASSSRSGGGYEQYF
CDR3 DNA: TGTGCCAGCAGTTCCCGGTCGGGGGGCGGGTACGAGCAGTACTTC
J gene: TRBJ2-7
D gene: .
clone size: .
V gene: TRBV6-2/TRBV6-3

CDR3 protein: CASSLGPGVEDTIYF
CDR3 DNA: TGTGCCAGCAGCTTGGGACCAGGGGTGGAGGACACCATATATTTT
J gene: TRBJ1-3
D gene: .
clone size: .
V gene: TRBV5-6

CDR3 protein: CASSAPVSGNTIYF
CDR3 DNA: TGTGCCAGCAGCGCCCCAGTCTCTGGAAACACCATATATTTT
J gene: TRBJ1-3
D gene: .
clone size: .
V gene: TRBV9

CDR3 protein: CASSPRTGGFDEQFF
CDR3 DNA: TGTGCCAGCAGCCCCCGGACAGGGGGCTTCGATGAGCAGTTCTTC
J gene: TRBJ2-1
D gene: TRBD1
clone size: .
V gene: TRBV5-4

CDR3 protein: CASTTRRGTRNTGELFF
CDR3 DNA: TGTGCCAGCACGACTAGACGCGGGACTAGAAACACCGGGGAGCTGTTTTTT
J gene: TRBJ2-2
D gene: TRBD2
clone size: .
V gene: TRBV5-6

CDR3 protein: CAWSIGTPGAGELFF
CDR3 DNA: TGTGCCTGGAGTATCGGGACTCCGGGGGCCGGGGAGCTGTTTTTT
J gene: TRBJ2-2
D gene: .
clone size: .
V gene: TRBV30

CDR3 protein: CASKRGQGGTEAFF
CDR3 DNA: TGTGCCAGCAAAAGAGGACAGGGAGGCACTGAAGCTTTCTTT
J gene: TRBJ1-1
D gene: TRBD1
clone size: .
V gene: TRBV6-5

CDR3 protein: CASSPTGFENEKLFF
CDR3 DNA: TGTGCCAGCAGTCCCACAGGGTTCGAAAATGAAAAACTGTTTTTT
J gene: TRBJ1-4
D gene: .
clone size: .
V gene: TRBV28

CDR3 protein: CASSFSNGQYNSPLHF
CDR3 DNA: TGTGCCAGCAGTTTCAGTAACGGACAGTATAATTCACCCCTCCACTTT
J gene: TRBJ1-6
D gene: .
clone size: .
V gene: TRBV28

CDR3 protein: CATLRSTSYEQYF
CDR3 DNA: TGTGCCACCCTTCGGTCCACCTCCTACGAGCAGTACTTC
J gene: TRBJ2-7
D gene: .
clone size: once
V gene: TRBV28

CDR3 protein: CASSYSTGYNEQFF
CDR3 DNA: TGTGCCAGCAGTTACTCGACCGGGTACAATGAGCAGTTCTTC
J gene: TRBJ2-1
D gene: .
clone size: .
V gene: TRBV6-5

CDR3 protein: CATSRDTPDRGNTEAFF
CDR3 DNA: TGTGCCACCAGCAGAGACACACCGGACAGAGGGAACACTGAAGCTTTCTTT
J gene: TRBJ1-1
D gene: .
clone size: .
V gene: TRBV15

CDR3 protein: CASSIATSGTNEQFF
CDR3 DNA: TGTGCCAGTAGTATAGCGACTAGCGGGACAAATGAGCAGTTCTTC
J gene: TRBJ2-1
D gene: TRBD2
clone size: .
V gene: TRBV19

CDR3 protein: CASSLEAGRNSPLHF
CDR3 DNA: TGTGCCAGCAGCTTAGAGGCAGGGAGGAATTCACCCCTCCACTTT
J gene: TRBJ1-6
D gene: .
clone size: .
V gene: TRBV13

CDR3 protein: CASSLDSPVTDTQYF
CDR3 DNA: TGTGCCAGCAGTTTGGACAGCCCAGTCACAGATACGCAGTATTTT
J gene: TRBJ2-3
D gene: .
clone size: .
V gene: TRBV6-6

CDR3 protein: CASSSWTGQETQYF
CDR3 DNA: TGTGCCAGTAGTTCCTGGACGGGACAAGAGACCCAGTACTTC
J gene: TRBJ2-5
D gene: .
clone size: .
V gene: TRBV19

CDR3 protein: CSVEKPPDRVQETQYF
CDR3 DNA: TGCAGCGTTGAGAAGCCACCCGATCGCGTACAAGAGACCCAGTACTTC
J gene: TRBJ2-5
D gene: .
clone size: .
V gene: TRBV29-1

CDR3 protein: CASSLGTVEEKLFF
CDR3 DNA: TGTGCCAGCTCACTCGGGACAGTAGAGGAAAAACTGTTTTTT
J gene: TRBJ1-4
D gene: TRBD1
clone size: .
V gene: TRBV18

CDR3 protein: CASSQDGWNNQPQHF
CDR3 DNA: TGTGCCAGCAGCCAAGACGGGTGGAACAATCAGCCCCAGCATTTT
J gene: TRBJ1-5
D gene: .
clone size: .
V gene: TRBV4-2

CDR3 protein: CASSLLLAIQETQYF
CDR3 DNA: TGTGCCAGCAGCTTACTATTAGCGATCCAAGAGACCCAGTACTTC
J gene: TRBJ2-5
D gene: .
clone size: .
V gene: TRBV7-9

CDR3 protein: CASSLEGETQYF
CDR3 DNA: TGTGCCAGCAGCTTGGAGGGGGAGACCCAGTACTTC
J gene: TRBJ2-5
D gene: .
clone size: .
V gene: TRBV5-4

CDR3 protein: CASSEDRVGPGNTIYF
CDR3 DNA: TGTGCCAGCAGTGAAGACAGGGTAGGGCCCGGAAACACCATATATTTT
J gene: TRBJ1-3
D gene: TRBD1
clone size: .
V gene: TRBV25-1

CDR3 protein: CAWMGDYTPTDTQYF
CDR3 DNA: TGTGCCTGGATGGGGGACTATACTCCCACAGATACGCAGTATTTT
J gene: TRBJ2-3
D gene: TRBD2
clone size: .
V gene: TRBV30

CDR3 protein: CASSDRGFGEQYF
CDR3 DNA: TGTGCCAGCAGTGACAGGGGATTCGGGGAGCAGTACTTC
J gene: TRBJ2-7
D gene: .
clone size: .
V gene: TRBV6-1

CDR3 protein: CATLQGNQETQYF
CDR3 DNA: TGTGCCACACTACAGGGGAACCAAGAGACCCAGTACTTC
J gene: TRBJ2-5
D gene: TRBD1
clone size: .
V gene: TRBV24-1

CDR3 protein: CASSFGAGATNTGELFF
CDR3 DNA: TGTGCCAGCAGTTTTGGAGCGGGAGCCACAAACACCGGGGAGCTGTTTTTT
J gene: TRBJ2-2
D gene: TRBD2
clone size: once
V gene: TRBV28

CDR3 protein: CASSQEARSNQPQHF
CDR3 DNA: TGTGCCAGCAGCCAAGAGGCCAGGTCCAATCAGCCCCAGCATTTT
J gene: TRBJ1-5
D gene: .
clone size: .
V gene: TRBV3-1/TRBV3-2

CDR3 protein: CASSQGQGNEKLFF
CDR3 DNA: TGCGCCAGCAGCCAGGGACAGGGAAATGAAAAACTGTTTTTT
J gene: TRBJ1-4
D gene: TRBD1
clone size: .
V gene: TRBV5-1

CDR3 protein: CASSQSTSIWTEAFF
CDR3 DNA: TGCGCCAGCAGTCAATCAACGTCTATCTGGACTGAAGCTTTCTTT
J gene: TRBJ1-1
D gene: .
clone size: .
V gene: TRBV23-1

CDR3 protein: CASSPLAGSYEQYF
CDR3 DNA: TGTGCCAGCAGTCCCCTAGCGGGCTCCTACGAGCAGTACTTC
J gene: TRBJ2-7
D gene: TRBD2
clone size: .
V gene: TRBV27

CDR3 protein: CASSPISGQYNEAFF
CDR3 DNA: TGTGCCAGCTCACCAATTTCCGGACAGTATAATGAAGCTTTCTTT
J gene: TRBJ1-1
D gene: .
clone size: few
V gene: TRBV18

CDR3 protein: CASSEVQGPSPLHF
CDR3 DNA: TGTGCCAGCAGTGAAGTCCAGGGCCCTTCACCCCTCCACTTT
J gene: TRBJ1-6
D gene: .
clone size: .
V gene: TRBV2

CDR3 protein: CASRLGHLNTEAFF
CDR3 DNA: TGTGCCAGCAGACTCGGACACTTGAACACTGAAGCTTTCTTT
J gene: TRBJ1-1
D gene: .
clone size: once
V gene: TRBV6-5

CDR3 protein: CASIPTGWTEAFF
CDR3 DNA: TGTGCCAGTATCCCGACAGGGTGGACTGAAGCTTTCTTT
J gene: TRBJ1-1
D gene: TRBD1
clone size: few
V gene: TRBV19

CDR3 protein: CASSLSQGYEQYF
CDR3 DNA: TGCGCCAGCAGCTTGTCCCAGGGGTACGAGCAGTACTTC
J gene: TRBJ2-7
D gene: .
clone size: .
V gene: TRBV5-1

CDR3 protein: CASSLEGRGAMNTEAFF
CDR3 DNA: TGTGCCAGCAGCTTGGAAGGGAGGGGAGCCATGAACACTGAAGCTTTCTTT
J gene: TRBJ1-1
D gene: .
clone size: once
V gene: TRBV5-6

CDR3 protein: CASSLAGNRGWDTIYF
CDR3 DNA: TGTGCCAGCAGCTTAGCGGGTAACAGGGGTTGGGACACCATATATTTT
J gene: TRBJ1-3
D gene: TRBD1
clone size: .
V gene: TRBV7-2

CDR3 protein: CASSYRGTSGSTDTQYF
CDR3 DNA: TGTGCCAGCAGCTACAGGGGGACTAGCGGGAGCACAGATACGCAGTATTTT
J gene: TRBJ2-3
D gene: TRBD2
clone size: .
V gene: TRBV7-2

CDR3 protein: CASSEASTASSYEQYF
CDR3 DNA: TGTGCCAGCAGTGAAGCAAGTACAGCAAGCTCCTACGAGCAGTACTTC
J gene: TRBJ2-7
D gene: .
clone size: .
V gene: TRBV6-1